This TCR beta chain derives from a study of shared clonotypes between healthy human individuals. The naive CD8 subset, CD45RO-negative cells positively selected for CCR7, excluded terminally differentiated effector memory CD45RA+ cells. Findings and caveats of the study: Generation of non-shared clonotypes was less probable than generation of clonotypes shared by all four donors. As a rule, naive subsets had a larger estimated richness than memory subsets. Sampling involved blood alone; tissue repertoires likely differ.

Germline lookup yields CDR1 SGHNT and CDR2 YENEEA. V lost 5 bases, J lost 0 bases, and 17 bases lay in between. This CDR3 has 17 residues. Replicate PCRs run on sorted subsets employed around 200 ng DNA, about 27,000 T cell genomes. Clones were sequenced by immunoSEQ multiplex PCR, and TCRdb holds only the in-frame ones, with some missing. The sample consists of 2 million to 2.5 million clones, about 95% of them appearing once. Notes on this clone: What it binds is not known.

The sequenced material came from naive CD8+ T cells sorted from blood. This TCR was recovered from a man between 18 and 35 years old in good health. This rearrangement joins TRBV11-3 to TRBJ1-5; possible D gene TRBD1, 6 bases. CDR3 protein: CASSGWQGRYSNQPQHF. CDR3 nucleotide sequence: TGTGCCAGCAGCGGATGGCAGGGGAGATATAGCAATCAGCCCCAGCATTTT.